The T cell receptor beta chain under discussion was sequenced for a study of shared clonotypes between healthy human individuals. General study results and limits: Even with large depth, rarefaction showed that sorted-subset sequencing was incomplete.

The germline V gene encodes CDR1 SEHNR and CDR2 FQNEAQ (reference sequence). The CDR3 runs to 16 residues. With 1 base removed from V and 0 bases from J, the gap between germline ends came to 10 bases. As to this clone: The antigen is unknown.

This was a deep-level run. This table comes from immunoSEQ multiplex PCR, and its TCRdb copy is limited to in-frame clones, with some not included. The sample holds nearly 1,000,000 clones, about 80% seen once. Sequencing was done on a sample of memory CD4+ T cells sorted from blood. Subset described: CD45RA-negative fraction. The TCR comes from a man younger than 30 in good health. The rearrangement links TRBV7-9 to TRBJ2-1; D is unresolved. The CDR3 DNA reads TGTGCCAGCAGCTTAGGGACCTCGAGCTCCTACAATGAGCAGTTCTTC. Its translation is CASSLGTSSSYNEQFF.